These 20 T cell receptor beta chains share one sample of origin, sequenced in a study of cytomegalovirus exposure and HLA in healthy donors. The primer mix had 60 Vbeta and 13 Jbeta primers. Sequencing used immunoSEQ multiplex PCR; TCRdb keeps in-frame clones, though not all of them. The table has around 150,000 clones, around 88% seen once. The specimen was PBMCs. Every receptor here comes from a woman between 18 and 30 years old in good health and CMV-seronegative.

The V call is TRBV7-9, the J call TRBJ2-7; 11 bases line up with TRBD2. The trim removed 5 bases at V and 2 bases at J, leaving 11 bases unmatched. CDR1 and CDR2 from the germline V gene are SEHNR and FQNEAQ (reference sequence). CDR3 length: 17 residues. CDR3 loop: CASSQRAGTSGPYEQYF. Here the CDR3 DNA reads TGTGCCAGCAGCCAAAGGGCAGGGACTAGCGGACCCTACGAGCAGTACTTC.

This clone was observed a single time. The V call is TRBV5-1, the J call TRBJ2-7; D is possibly TRBD2 (6 bases). Germline V gene sequence: CDR1 SGHRS, CDR2 YFSETQ. This CDR3 spans 15 amino acids. V lost 2 bases and J 4 bases, leaving 16 bases between the germline ends. CDR3: CASSLYGGGNYEQYF. CDR3 DNA sequence: TGCGCCAGCAGCTTATATGGAGGAGGGAATTACGAGCAGTACTTC.

The V call is TRBV27, the J call TRBJ1-1, with a possible D match to TRBD1 (6 bases). Germline V CDR1 and CDR2: MNHEY, SMNVEV (reference sequence). The CDR3 extends over 12 amino acids. The V and J ends lost 6 bases and 6 bases respectively, with 11 bases between them. Here the CDR3 reads CASSYPGAEAFF. In DNA form, the CDR3 reads TGTGCCAGCAGCTACCCAGGGGCTGAAGCTTTCTTT.

The J gene is TRBJ2-2, the V gene TRBV4-1; D is ambiguous. V lost 2 bases to trimming and J lost 0 bases, with 16 bases between them. The CDR3 is 18 residues long. The germline CDR1 and CDR2 sequences are MGHRA and YSYEKL. The CDR3 bases are TGCGCCAGCAGCCAAATAATCCGACGGAGCGCGAACACCGGGGAGCTGTTTTTT. It encodes CASSQIIRRSANTGELFF.

The chain joins TRBV2 to TRBJ1-6; D call uncertain. Germline CDR1 SNHLY, CDR2 FYNNEI. The CDR3 totals 17 residues. Trimming took off 2 bases at V and 1 base at J, with 12 bases between the two ends. CDR3 bases: TGTGCCAGCAGTGAACCCGGGGTAAGGTCCTATAATTCACCCCTCCACTTT. Amino acid sequence: CASSEPGVRSYNSPLHF.

The chain employs TRBV2 and TRBJ2-1; 12 bases are a match to TRBD2. The CDR3 sequence is 13 residues long. Trimming at V came to 8 bases and at J to 6 bases, leaving 2 bases not matched to a gene. CDR1 and CDR2 (germline): SNHLY, FYNNEI. The CDR3 protein is CASVGLAGNEQFF. CDR3 DNA sequence: TGTGCCAGCGTGGGACTAGCGGGCAATGAGCAGTTCTTC. The entire variable domain, with the rest obtained from reference TRBV2 and TRBJ2-1, is as follows: EPEVTQTPSHQVTQMGQEVILRCVPISNHLYFYWYRQILGQKVEFLVSFYNNEISEKSEIFDDQFSVERPDGSNFTLKIRSTKLEDSAMYFCASVGLAGNEQFFGPGTRLTVL.

This rearrangement joins TRBV2 to TRBJ2-3; no firm D call. The CDR3 runs 12 residues. With 5 bases removed from V and 5 bases from J, the gap between germline ends came to 8 bases. Germline CDR1 is SNHLY and CDR2 is FYNNEI. CDR3 amino acids: CASSLRGDTQYF. CDR3 nucleotides: TGTGCCAGCAGTTTGCGAGGAGATACGCAGTATTTT.

The rearrangement joins TRBV5-1 to TRBJ1-2, with 8 bases aligning to TRBD1. This CDR3 is 14 amino acids long. J gave up 8 bases and V 3 bases, and 9 bases lay outside the gene matches. Germline lookup yields CDR1 SGHRS and CDR2 YFSETQ. The CDR3 region is CASSWADRGDGYTF. CDR3 DNA sequence: TGCGCCAGCAGCTGGGCCGACAGGGGCGACGGCTACACCTTC. The whole variable domain, filled in from reference TRBV5-1 and TRBJ1-2, reads KAGVTQTPRYLIKTRGQQVTLSCSPISGHRSVSWYQQTPGQGLQFLFEYFSETQRNKGNFPGRFSGRQFSNSRSEMNVSTLELGDSALYLCASSWADRGDGYTFGSGTRLTVV.

The genes are TRBV5-1 and TRBJ2-1; D may be TRBD1 (6 bases). CDR3 length equals 16 residues. Germline CDR1 is SGHRS and CDR2 is YFSETQ. V was cut by 2 bases and J by 4 bases, with 16 bases left in between. In DNA form, the CDR3 reads TGCGCCAGCAGCTTAACCTGGACAGCGGAGTACAATGAGCAGTTCTTC. This translates into CASSLTWTAEYNEQFF.

The table lists this clone with a few counts. The chain links TRBV4-1 to TRBJ1-6; D ambiguous. The CDR3 runs to 13 residues. Trimming stripped 4 bases from V and 13 bases from J, with 14 bases between. Per germline, CDR1 MGHRA and CDR2 YSYEKL. CDR3 nucleotide sequence: TGCGCCAGCAGCCCTCCGGGGAATGGTCCCCTCCACTTT. Its translation is CASSPPGNGPLHF.

The chain links TRBV10-2 to TRBJ2-7; TRBD1 is a possible D gene (5 bases). The CDR3 is 13 amino acids. CDR1 and CDR2 (germline): WSHSY, SAAADI. V shed 7 bases and J shed 2 bases, with 12 bases lying between them. The CDR3 loop reads CASTVGVTYEQYF. Written as DNA, the CDR3 is TGCGCCAGCACCGTAGGGGTCACCTACGAGCAGTACTTC.

The chain employs TRBV30 and TRBJ1-5; no definite D call. The germline gives CDR1 GTSNPN, CDR2 SVGIG (reference sequence). V shed 2 bases and J shed 9 bases, with 17 bases lying between them. The CDR3 is 14 amino acids. As DNA, the CDR3 is TGTGCCTGGAGTTCATCTGGGCTACGGGGGCCCCAGCATTTT. As protein: CAWSSSGLRGPQHF.

The chain recombines TRBV2 with TRBJ1-2, with D tentatively TRBD1 (6 bases). CDR1 and CDR2 (germline): SNHLY, FYNNEI. The CDR3 is 13 amino acids. Trimming shortened V by 8 bases and J by 2 bases, and 12 bases separated the two germline ends. In DNA, the CDR3 is TGTGCCAGCTCCCGGACAGTGAACTATGGCTACACCTTC. As protein: CASSRTVNYGYTF.

This clone is a singleton in its sample. This chain uses TRBV7-2 with TRBJ1-5, with D perhaps TRBD1 (5 bases). Per the germline V gene, CDR1 is SGHTA and CDR2 is FQGNSA. The V end lost 5 bases, the J end lost 0 bases, and 8 bases lay between the germline ends. The CDR3 covers 14 residues. CDR3 bases: TGTGCCAGCAGCCCACAGGATAGCAATCAGCCCCAGCATTTT. Translating it yields CASSPQDSNQPQHF.

This chain connects TRBV2 to TRBJ1-2; possibly TRBD1 for D (5 bases). In germline, CDR1 is SNHLY, CDR2 FYNNEI. The CDR3 is 13 residues long. Trimming took off 2 bases at V and 8 bases at J, with 12 bases between the two ends. Here the CDR3 DNA reads TGTGCCAGCAGTGAATTCTGGCAGGGCGGCTACACCTTC. This sequence encodes CASSEFWQGGYTF.

This clone was counted between two and nine times. This rearrangement joins TRBV2 to TRBJ1-5; 7 positions match TRBD1. The CDR3 consists of 14 residues. Germline loops: CDR1 SNHLY, CDR2 FYNNEI. Trimming took 6 bases from V and 7 from J; bases not matched to a gene: 9. The CDR3 loop is CASRGTGDGQPQHF. CDR3 nucleotide sequence: TGTGCCAGCAGGGGAACAGGGGACGGGCAGCCCCAGCATTTT.

V gene TRBV5-6 combines with J gene TRBJ1-2, with a tentative D call TRBD1 (5 bases). V lost 0 bases and J 3 bases, leaving 15 bases between the germline ends. Germline V CDR1 and CDR2: SGHDT, YYEEEE. CDR3 length: 16 residues. The DNA of the CDR3 is TGTGCCAGCAGCTTGGGACAGTTTGTCAGCGACTATGGCTACACCTTC. The encoded protein is CASSLGQFVSDYGYTF.

V is TRBV28 and J is TRBJ2-7; 8 nucleotides match TRBD2. The CDR3 totals 14 residues. The germline CDR1 and CDR2 sequences are MDHEN and SYDVKM. J was trimmed by 3 bases and V by 4 bases; bases with no gene match: 5. CDR3 coding DNA: TGTGCCAGCAGTTACGGACTAGCAGGCTACGAGCAGTACTTC. Translation: CASSYGLAGYEQYF.

The genes are TRBV19 and TRBJ2-3, with 11 bases fitting TRBD2. This CDR3 comprises 17 residues. Germline V lookup: CDR1 LNHDA, CDR2 SQIVND (reference sequence). J gave up 5 bases and V 2 bases, and 9 bases lay outside the gene matches. The CDR3 DNA sequence: TGTGCCAGTAGTATAAAATTAGCGGGAGGGCCCGGAGATACGCAGTATTTT. It codes for CASSIKLAGGPGDTQYF. Variable domain in full (rest from reference TRBV19 and TRBJ2-3): DGGITQSPKYLFRKEGQNVTLSCEQNLNHDAMYWYRQDPGQGLRLIYYSQIVNDFQKGDIAEGYSVSREKKESFPLTVTSAQKNPTAFYLCASSIKLAGGPGDTQYFGPGTRLTVL.

The V and J genes are TRBV25-1 and TRBJ1-2; TRBD1 matches at 7 bases. The germline V gene has CDR1 MGHDK and CDR2 SYGVNS. The CDR3 covers 15 residues. The V segment lost 3 bases and the J segment 1 base; nucleotides outside the gene matches: 5. This CDR3 is CASSEGQSYNYGYTF. As DNA, the CDR3 is TGTGCCAGCAGTGAGGGACAGAGCTATAACTATGGCTACACCTTC.